This T cell receptor beta chain was captured by sequencing in a study of T cells after yellow fever vaccination. One entry per CDR3 protein, called by TCRdb with MiXCR from the 5' RACE reads. Counted here are roughly 140,000 distinct CDR3 sequences, less than 9.5% occurring once; the ten biggest clones make up less than 0.95%. V lost 8 bases and J lost 2; bases outside the gene matches: 12. Germline CDR1 and CDR2: LNHDA and SQIVND (reference sequence). This CDR3 contains 15 residues. The V call is TRBV19, the J call TRBJ2-7, with TRBD2 matching 7 bases. The clonotype originates from a man between 25 and 39 years old who received the YFV17D yellow fever vaccine. The input for sequencing was CD4+ T cells sorted from PBMCs, taken 5 days after the yellow fever booster vaccination. CDR3 protein: CASSRVAGAPYEQYF. In DNA, the CDR3 is TGTGCCAGTTCCAGGGTGGCGGGAGCCCCCTACGAGCAGTACTTC.